This TCR beta chain stems from a study of T cell responses to AZD1222 COVID-19 vaccine. Produced via immunoSEQ multiplex PCR; TCRdb's table is partial and in-frame only. The sample contains 95,000 to 150,000 clones, around 91% of which appear only once. Comment on this clone: As yet, its antigen is unknown.

Study-level findings and limits: Following two doses of AZD1222, Spike-specific TCR breadth and depth rose. Across spike, vaccine-associated CD4 TCRs were found, dominant at 160-218 and 743-854.

Trimming pared 3 bases from V and 6 bases from J, leaving 9 bases between. CDR3 length: 12 residues. Germline V gives CDR1 PRHDT, CDR2 FYEKMQ (reference sequence). The sequence was obtained from an adult in good health. The chain combines TRBV13 with TRBJ2-7; D is undetermined. Source: peripheral blood, taken on day 0 of AZD1222 vaccination. The CDR3 sequence is CASSFDATEQYV. CDR3 in DNA: TGTGCCAGCAGCTTCGACGCGACCGAGCAGTACGTC.